Listed below are T cell receptor beta chains from one sample, sequenced in a study of blood T cell repertoires in COVID-19. TCRdb keeps only in-frame clones here, not all; method: immunoSEQ multiplex PCR. The data hold 60,000 or so clones, with over 75% observed a single time. Specimen: peripheral blood. These receptors were taken from a man aged 55 to 70 with acute or convalescent COVID-19. Each CDR3 is given with its conserved first and last residue. The D gene is left open where the match is weak. Expanded clones are given a class, and other clones once, few, many or no size at all.

D gene,clone size,V gene,J gene,CDR3 length,CDR3 protein,CDR3 DNA
-,-,TRBV19,TRBJ1-1,16,CASSIGVATADTEAFF,TGTGCCAGTAGTATAGGCGTCGCGACGGCGGACACTGAAGCTTTCTTT
TRBD2,-,TRBV12-5,TRBJ2-5,18,CASGLARKSGGYVETQYF,TGTGCTAGTGGTTTGGCTAGAAAAAGCGGGGGGTACGTGGAGACCCAGTACTTC
-,-,TRBV3-1/TRBV3-2,TRBJ1-2,14,CASSQTRQVYGYTF,TGTGCCAGCAGCCAGACCCGACAGGTCTATGGCTACACCTTC
-,once,TRBV29-1,TRBJ1-2,13,CSAQGIGDYGYTF,TGCAGCGCCCAGGGAATCGGCGACTATGGCTACACCTTC
-,-,TRBV9,TRBJ2-7,14,CASSPTTVSYEQYF,TGTGCCAGCAGCCCCACTACTGTCTCCTACGAGCAGTACTTC
-,-,TRBV14,TRBJ1-3,14,CASSLSRAGNTIYF,TGTGCCAGCAGCCTCAGTCGGGCTGGAAACACCATATATTTT
-,once,TRBV5-1,TRBJ2-3,14,CASRVADNTDTQYF,TGCGCCAGCAGGGTGGCGGACAACACAGATACGCAGTATTTT
-,once,TRBV30,TRBJ2-7,14,CAWSGGAGVYEQYF,TGTGCCTGGAGTGGAGGCGCAGGGGTCTACGAGCAGTACTTC
-,once,TRBV7-8,TRBJ1-2,15,CASSFRRTGNIGYTF,TGTGCCAGCAGCTTCCGCCGAACAGGGAATATTGGCTACACCTTC
-,-,TRBV19,TRBJ1-6,16,CASSPTQGHYNSPLHF,TGTGCCAGTAGTCCCACGCAGGGTCACTATAATTCACCCCTCCACTTT
TRBD1,-,TRBV24-1,TRBJ2-1,15,CATSGGDRGYNEQFF,TGTGCCACCAGTGGGGGGGACAGGGGTTACAATGAGCAGTTCTTC
-,-,TRBV9,TRBJ2-6,15,CASSVEGTGANILTF,TGTGCCAGCAGCGTAGAGGGAACTGGGGCCAACATCCTGACTTTC
-,-,TRBV5-4,TRBJ2-3,15,CASSLRDTGTDTQYF,TGTGCCAGCAGCCTGAGGGACACCGGCACAGATACGCAGTATTTT
TRBD1,-,TRBV19,TRBJ1-1,14,CASNYFGTGDEAFF,TGTGCCAGTAACTACTTTGGGACAGGGGACGAAGCTTTCTTT
-,-,TRBV11-2,TRBJ1-2,14,CASSPTGPGYGYTF,TGTGCCAGCAGCCCTACAGGGCCGGGCTATGGCTACACCTTC
-,-,TRBV2,TRBJ1-1,15,CASRPQEGLNTEAFF,TGTGCCAGCAGACCACAGGAAGGCTTAAACACTGAAGCTTTCTTT
TRBD1,-,TRBV7-2,TRBJ2-7,15,CASSPSTGSSYEQYF,TGTGCCAGCAGCCCGTCGACAGGGAGCTCCTACGAGCAGTACTTC
TRBD1,-,TRBV15,TRBJ2-1,15,CATTPVGDSYNEQFF,TGTGCCACCACCCCCGTGGGGGACAGCTACAATGAGCAGTTCTTC
TRBD1,once,TRBV11-2,TRBJ2-1,15,CASSPGDRFYNEQFF,TGTGCCAGCAGCCCCGGGGACAGGTTCTACAATGAGCAGTTCTTC
-,-,TRBV5-8,TRBJ1-5,16,CASSSLTRTADQPQHF,TGTGCCAGCAGCTCCTTGACCCGGACAGCGGATCAGCCCCAGCATTTT
-,-,TRBV27,TRBJ1-1,15,CASSLGGGLSRIVFF,TGTGCCAGCAGTTTAGGGGGGGGTCTTTCCCGAATCGTCTTCTTT
TRBD2,-,TRBV9,TRBJ2-1,14,CASSGTSGDNEQFF,TGTGCCAGCAGCGGGACTAGCGGGGACAATGAGCAGTTCTTC
TRBD1,-,TRBV7-3,TRBJ1-1,15,CASSLIGTGFSEAFF,TGTGCCAGCAGCTTAATAGGGACAGGGTTTTCTGAAGCTTTCTTT
TRBD2,-,TRBV5-3,TRBJ2-1,17,CAKTGIVGTSGVNEQFF,TGTGCCAAAACCGGGATAGTTGGGACTAGCGGGGTTAATGAGCAGTTCTTC
TRBD1,once,TRBV19,TRBJ1-5,17,CASSTGQGGVVNQPQHF,TGTGCCAGTAGCACGGGACAGGGAGGGGTTGTTAATCAGCCCCAGCATTTT
-,-,TRBV3-1/TRBV3-2,TRBJ1-3,18,CASSQATSRVVSGNTIYF,TGTGCCAGCAGCCAAGCTACCAGCAGGGTAGTAAGTGGAAACACCATATATTTT
TRBD1,-,TRBV6-5,TRBJ1-1,14,CASRDRGLNTEAFF,TGTGCCAGCAGGGACAGGGGGTTAAACACTGAAGCTTTCTTT
-,once,TRBV14,TRBJ1-2,15,CASSQLRGPNYGYTF,TGTGCCAGCAGCCAATTGAGAGGGCCTAACTATGGCTACACCTTC
-,-,TRBV3-1/TRBV3-2,TRBJ2-6,18,CASSQVRGEATLANVLTF,TGTGCCAGCAGCCAAGTTCGAGGTGAGGCGACCCTGGCCAACGTCCTGACTTTC
TRBD1,once,TRBV4-2,TRBJ2-1,17,CASSQAGDRGLYNEQFF,TGTGCCAGCAGCCAAGCCGGGGACAGGGGGCTGTACAATGAGCAGTTCTTC
TRBD2,-,TRBV7-2,TRBJ2-4,17,CASSLGGLGLLPHIQYF,TGTGCCAGCAGCTTGGGGGGGTTAGGGCTACTCCCTCACATTCAGTACTTC
TRBD1,once,TRBV6-5,TRBJ1-2,15,CASSYSATGLGGYTF,TGTGCCAGCAGTTACTCGGCGACAGGGCTCGGTGGCTACACCTTC
TRBD2,-,TRBV10-2,TRBJ2-7,15,CASRWPGLEGYEQYF,TGCGCCAGCAGATGGCCGGGACTAGAAGGCTACGAGCAGTACTTC
-,once,TRBV7-2,TRBJ2-1,15,CASSPRGPEIDEQFF,TGTGCCAGCAGCCCCAGGGGACCAGAGATCGATGAGCAGTTCTTC
-,once,TRBV7-2,TRBJ2-2,15,CASSLAGNFYGELFF,TGTGCCAGCAGCTTGGCGGGGAACTTTTACGGGGAGCTGTTTTTT
TRBD1,-,TRBV19,TRBJ2-5,14,CASSLRQGQETQYF,TGTGCCAGTAGTCTACGACAGGGCCAAGAGACCCAGTACTTC
-,-,TRBV27,TRBJ2-7,12,CASSSSSYEQYF,TGTGCCAGCAGTTCCTCCTCCTACGAGCAGTACTTC
-,-,TRBV18,TRBJ2-5,16,CASSPDPGIRQETQYF,TGTGCCAGCTCACCCGATCCGGGAATCAGGCAAGAGACCCAGTACTTC
-,few,TRBV4-1,TRBJ2-7,15,CASSQGVAVTYEQYF,TGCGCCAGCAGCCAAGGGGTAGCAGTCACCTACGAGCAGTACTTC
TRBD1,-,TRBV7-6,TRBJ2-1,17,CASSLGTGTGILNEQFF,TGTGCCAGCAGCTTAGGAACCGGGACAGGGATTTTAAATGAGCAGTTCTTC
-,-,TRBV30,TRBJ1-1,12,CACHRWNTEAFF,TGTGCCTGCCATCGGTGGAACACTGAAGCTTTCTTT
-,-,TRBV4-3,TRBJ1-4,15,CASSQGTALKEKLFF,TGCGCCAGCAGCCAAGGGACAGCCTTAAAGGAAAAACTGTTTTTT
TRBD1,-,TRBV11-3,TRBJ2-1,13,CASSRTGKDEQFF,TGTGCCAGCAGCCGGACAGGGAAGGATGAGCAGTTCTTC
-,-,TRBV7-2,TRBJ2-6,18,CASSLATVILSGANVLTF,TGTGCCAGCAGCTTAGCCACAGTTATTCTCTCTGGGGCCAACGTCCTGACTTTC
-,-,TRBV7-7,TRBJ2-1,14,CASSLGADYNEQFF,TGTGCCAGCAGCTTAGGGGCAGACTACAATGAGCAGTTCTTC
TRBD2,-,TRBV7-3,TRBJ2-3,17,CASSSRTSRSPTDTQYF,TGTGCCAGCAGCTCGAGGACTAGCCGCTCCCCCACAGATACGCAGTATTTT
TRBD1,-,TRBV19,TRBJ2-7,13,CASSVDRGYEQYF,TGTGCCAGTAGTGTGGACAGGGGCTACGAGCAGTACTTC
-,-,TRBV25-1,TRBJ2-3,16,CASSVLGQGFTDTQYF,TGTGCCAGCAGTGTCCTCGGGCAGGGGTTCACAGATACGCAGTATTTT
TRBD1,-,TRBV5-1,TRBJ1-3,14,CASSLGQGGNTIYF,TGCGCCAGCAGCCTGGGACAGGGGGGAAACACCATATATTTT
-,-,TRBV10-1,TRBJ1-2,13,CASSETGDYGYTF,TGCGCCAGCAGTGAGACGGGGGACTATGGCTACACCTTC
TRBD1,-,TRBV9,TRBJ1-6,15,CASSSRAGQENPLHF,TGTGCCAGCAGTTCCCGGGCGGGACAGGAGAACCCCCTCCACTTT
-,-,TRBV18,TRBJ2-3,13,CASSPGSADTQYF,TGTGCCAGCTCACCGGGGAGTGCAGATACGCAGTATTTT
TRBD2,few,TRBV7-6,TRBJ2-3,17,CASSLAGLAGYTDTQYF,TGTGCCAGCAGCTTAGCCGGCCTAGCGGGGTACACAGATACGCAGTATTTT
TRBD1,-,TRBV6-2/TRBV6-3,TRBJ2-2,15,CASSYWTGSTGELFF,TGTGCCAGCAGTTATTGGACAGGAAGCACCGGGGAGCTGTTTTTT
TRBD1,once,TRBV6-6,TRBJ2-2,14,CASRPGQGIGELFF,TGTGCCAGCAGACCCGGACAGGGAATCGGGGAGCTGTTTTTT
TRBD2,-,TRBV30,TRBJ2-5,15,CAWSRLAGAAKTQYF,TGTGCCTGGAGTCGACTAGCGGGGGCGGCAAAGACCCAGTACTTC
-,-,TRBV4-1,TRBJ2-7,16,CASSQDSGGVAYEQYF,TGCGCCAGCAGCCAAGATTCGGGCGGGGTTGCCTACGAGCAGTACTTC
TRBD1,-,TRBV7-9,TRBJ2-1,15,CASSFGTADMDEQFF,TGTGCCAGCAGCTTTGGGACAGCAGACATGGATGAGCAGTTCTTC
-,few,TRBV3-1/TRBV3-2,TRBJ2-1,16,CARPSVGRGLKHEQFF,TGTGCCAGACCCTCCGTTGGGCGGGGACTTAAGCATGAGCAGTTCTTC
TRBD1,-,TRBV27,TRBJ1-4,16,CASSFSTGGAGEKLFF,TGTGCCAGCAGTTTTTCCACAGGGGGCGCTGGGGAAAAACTGTTTTTT